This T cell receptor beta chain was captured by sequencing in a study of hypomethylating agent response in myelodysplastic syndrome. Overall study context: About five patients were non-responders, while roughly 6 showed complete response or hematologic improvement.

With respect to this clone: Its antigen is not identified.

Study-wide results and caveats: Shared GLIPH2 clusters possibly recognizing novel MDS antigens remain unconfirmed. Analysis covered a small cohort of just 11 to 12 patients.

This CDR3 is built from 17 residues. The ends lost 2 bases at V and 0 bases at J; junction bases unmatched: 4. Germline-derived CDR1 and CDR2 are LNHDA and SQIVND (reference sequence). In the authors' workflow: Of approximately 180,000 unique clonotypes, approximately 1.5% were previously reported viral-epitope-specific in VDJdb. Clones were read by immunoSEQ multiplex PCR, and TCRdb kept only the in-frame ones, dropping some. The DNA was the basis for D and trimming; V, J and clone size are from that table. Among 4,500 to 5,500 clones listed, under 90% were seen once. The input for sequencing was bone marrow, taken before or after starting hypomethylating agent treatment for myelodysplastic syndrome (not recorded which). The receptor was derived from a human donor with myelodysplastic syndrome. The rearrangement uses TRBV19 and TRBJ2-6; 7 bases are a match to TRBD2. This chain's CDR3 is CASSITGDYSGANVLTF. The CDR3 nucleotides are TGTGCCAGTAGTATAACGGGGGACTACTCTGGGGCCAACGTCCTGACTTTC.